Below, 22 T cell receptor beta chains from the same sample are listed, as sequenced in a study of shared clonotypes between healthy human individuals. Naive CD8 cells were CD45RO-negative, positively selected for CCR7, excluding terminally differentiated effector memory CD45RA+ cells. Profiled with immunoSEQ multiplex PCR; TCRdb holds only in-frame clones, not every one. The sample lists about 2 million clones, about 95% seen once, with around 1.2% in the top ten. Sequenced material: naive CD8+ T cells sorted from blood. Receptors originate from a man between 18 and 29 years old in good health.

For this clone: The sample holds other DNA sequences that translate to the same CDR3. The genes are TRBV2 and TRBJ2-1; 10 bases fit TRBD1. The CDR3 runs to 15 residues. CDR1 SNHLY and CDR2 FYNNEI come from the germline V gene. Trimming removed 4 bases from V and 1 base from J; junction bases left unmatched: 1. The CDR3 protein is CASSGTGGSYNEQFF. The CDR3 DNA reads as TGTGCCAGCAGTGGGACAGGGGGATCCTACAATGAGCAGTTCTTC.

J is TRBJ2-7 and V is TRBV11-2; unclear D gene. V was clipped by 8 bases and J by 3 bases, with 11 bases between them. The germline CDR1 and CDR2 sequences are SGHAT and FQNNGV. CDR3 length equals 12 residues. The CDR3, as DNA: TGTGCCAGCGCGGAATCGCTCTACGAGCAGTACTTC. Encoded protein: CASAESLYEQYF.

This chain joins TRBV28 and TRBJ2-3; no clear D. The germline gives CDR1 MDHEN, CDR2 SYDVKM. Trimming removed 4 bases from V and 9 bases from J, with 14 bases in between. This CDR3 has 13 amino acids. CDR3 amino acids: CASSSPLISTQYF. The CDR3 nucleotides are TGTGCCAGCAGTTCCCCCCTGATTTCGACGCAGTATTTT.

The genes are TRBV6-6 and TRBJ2-1; D gene unclear. The CDR3 covers 15 residues. The ends were cut back, 6 bases at V and 5 bases at J, with 17 bases in the middle. Germline V gene sequence: CDR1 MNHNY, CDR2 SVGAGI (reference sequence). CDR3 in amino acids: CASSRDILENNEQFF. CDR3 bases: TGTGCCAGCAGCCGCGATATTTTAGAAAACAATGAGCAGTTCTTC.

This clone was counted only a few times. The chain joins TRBV6-1 to TRBJ2-1; 7 bases are shared with TRBD2. The CDR3 consists of 17 residues. Germline V gives CDR1 MNHNS, CDR2 SASEGT. Trimming removed 4 bases from V and 2 bases from J; junction bases left unmatched: 11. The CDR3 loop reads CASSAVPGRGAYNEQFF. The CDR3 DNA is TGTGCCAGCAGTGCCGTCCCGGGACGGGGGGCCTACAATGAGCAGTTCTTC.

The J gene is TRBJ2-3, the V gene TRBV7-9; D may match TRBD1 or TRBD2 (5 bases each). CDR1 is SEHNR and CDR2 is FQNEAQ in the germline V gene (reference sequence). V shed 2 bases and J shed 2 bases, with 11 bases lying between them. The CDR3 is made up of 15 amino acids. The CDR3 coding sequence is TGTGCCAGCAGCTTACCGGGACCCGACACAGATACGCAGTATTTT. Its protein product is CASSLPGPDTDTQYF.

CDR3 sequence: CASSWASGTDTQYF. As DNA, the CDR3 is TGTGCCAGCAGTTGGGCTAGCGGGACAGATACGCAGTATTTT. The chain has TRBV27 and TRBJ2-3; 8 nucleotides match TRBD2. Germline values: CDR1 MNHEY, CDR2 SMNVEV (reference sequence). The CDR3 has 14 amino acids. Losses at the gene ends were 4 bases for V and 3 bases for J; bases not matched to a gene: 3.

The chain uses TRBV9 and TRBJ2-1, with D hard to call. The CDR3 runs to 15 residues. V lost 0 bases to trimming and J lost 3 bases, with 10 bases between them. Germline V gene sequence: CDR1 SGDLS, CDR2 YYNGEE. The CDR3 nucleotides are TGTGCCAGCAGCGTAGGGCAGGTAGTCTACAATGAGCAGTTCTTC. Protein product: CASSVGQVVYNEQFF.

V gene TRBV4-2 combines with J gene TRBJ1-2; no clear D gene. CDR3 length: 13 amino acids. Germline V gene data show CDR1 as LGHNA and CDR2 as YNFKEQ. The germline V and J ends were trimmed by 4 bases and 4 bases, with 10 bases remaining between them. The CDR3 here is CASSPPDFYGYTF. Here the CDR3 DNA reads TGTGCCAGCAGCCCCCCGGATTTCTATGGCTACACCTTC.

The chain joins TRBV29-1 to TRBJ2-1; D call uncertain. The CDR3 sequence is 14 residues long. The germline CDR1 and CDR2 sequences are SQVTM and ANQGSEA. V was cut by 8 bases and J by 5 bases, with 19 bases left in between. The CDR3 is CSTYPDQANNEQFF. The CDR3 bases are TGCAGCACCTACCCAGACCAGGCAAACAATGAGCAGTTCTTC.

J is TRBJ1-1 and V is TRBV27; D possibly corresponds to TRBD1 (5 bases). The V gene's germline CDR1 is MNHEY and CDR2 SMNVEV (reference sequence). This CDR3 region has 14 residues. Trimming left V 3 bases short and J 5 bases short, with 13 bases between. The CDR3 loop is CASSFSGGPTEAFF. In nucleotides, the CDR3 is TGTGCCAGCAGTTTCTCGGGGGGACCTACTGAAGCTTTCTTT.

This chain joins TRBV6-6 and TRBJ1-4; D ambiguous. V was pared by 7 bases and J by 7 bases, with 13 bases between. CDR1 is MNHNY, CDR2 SVGAGI, per germline (reference sequence). The CDR3 loop spans 13 amino acids. CDR3 nucleotide sequence: TGTGCCAGCATCCCCTCCTTAACTGAAAAACTGTTTTTT. This translates into CASIPSLTEKLFF.

The genes are TRBV6-1 and TRBJ2-7; perhaps TRBD1 as D (5 bases). Trimming took 3 bases from V and 2 from J, leaving 8 bases between them. CDR1 is MNHNS and CDR2 is SASEGT in the germline V gene. CDR3 length: 13 amino acids. The chain's CDR3 is CASSDRQPYEQYF. As DNA, the CDR3 is TGTGCCAGCAGTGACCGACAGCCCTACGAGCAGTACTTC.

The J gene is TRBJ2-3, the V gene TRBV6-5; no clear D. CDR1 is MNHEY, CDR2 SVGAGI, per germline. Trimming stripped 3 bases from V and 3 bases from J, with 16 bases between. This CDR3 has 16 amino acids. The CDR3 nucleotides read TGTGCCAGCAGTTATACCGCTCCGGGTCTGACAGATACGCAGTATTTT. Amino acid sequence: CASSYTAPGLTDTQYF.

The gene calls are TRBV19 and TRBJ1-6; D is unclear. The CDR3 is 16 residues long. Germline V gene sequence: CDR1 LNHDA, CDR2 SQIVND (reference sequence). Trimming took off 3 bases at V and 7 bases at J, with 16 bases between the two ends. CDR3 protein: CASSILESSPNSPLHF. CDR3 bases: TGTGCCAGTAGTATCCTGGAATCCTCCCCAAATTCACCCCTCCACTTT.

The CDR3 sequence is CASSSAQGSNQPQHF. DNA of the CDR3: TGTGCCAGCAGTTCGGCCCAGGGCTCTAATCAGCCCCAGCATTTT. The V and J genes are TRBV6-5 and TRBJ1-5; D perhaps matches TRBD1 (5 bases). The V gene's germline CDR1 is MNHEY and CDR2 SVGAGI. The V and J ends lost 4 bases and 4 bases respectively, with 14 bases between them. The CDR3 runs 15 residues.

The CDR3 is CASSDISGYTF. For the CDR3, the DNA is TGTGCCAGCAGTGACATCAGCGGCTACACCTTC. The chain carries TRBV2 and TRBJ1-2, with no clear D. Looked up from germline, CDR1 is SNHLY and CDR2 is FYNNEI. There are 11 residues in the CDR3. Trimming cost V 3 bases and J 8 bases, with 7 bases left between them. Based on the CDR3 plus reference TRBV2 and TRBJ1-2, the full variable domain is EPEVTQTPSHQVTQMGQEVILRCVPISNHLYFYWYRQILGQKVEFLVSFYNNEISEKSEIFDDQFSVERPDGSNFTLKIRSTKLEDSAMYFCASSDISGYTFGSGTRLTVV.

The J gene is TRBJ2-4, the V gene TRBV27, with D unclear. CDR3 size: 14 residues. CDR1 and CDR2 (germline): MNHEY, SMNVEV (reference sequence). Trimming pared 6 bases from V and 7 bases from J, leaving 16 bases between. The CDR3 is CASRLGVGNNIQYF. DNA for the CDR3: TGTGCCAGCAGACTTGGGGTGGGAAATAACATTCAGTACTTC.

The V and J genes are TRBV28 and TRBJ2-6; possible D gene TRBD2, 5 bases. CDR3 length: 15 amino acids. The V gene's germline CDR1 is MDHEN and CDR2 SYDVKM. V gave up 4 bases and J gave up 2 bases, with 9 bases separating them. The chain's CDR3 is CASSWPGAGANVLTF. DNA of the CDR3: TGTGCCAGCAGTTGGCCCGGGGCTGGGGCCAACGTCCTGACTTTC.

The chain employs TRBV7-8 and TRBJ2-7, with a weak D call TRBD2 (6 bases). Germline values: CDR1 SGHVS, CDR2 FQNEAQ. Trimming took 2 bases from V and 1 from J, leaving 12 bases between them. The CDR3 loop spans 15 amino acids. In DNA, the CDR3 is TGTGCCAGCAGCTTACGGGGACTTCTATCCTACGAGCAGTACTTC. It is translated as CASSLRGLLSYEQYF.

The chain combines TRBV2 with TRBJ1-1; D uncertain. CDR1 is SNHLY and CDR2 is FYNNEI in the germline V gene. The CDR3 sequence is 12 residues long. V dropped 9 bases and J dropped 5 bases, with 13 bases sitting between them. The CDR3 DNA sequence: TGTGCCAGTAGGGTGGGTGATACTGAAGCTTTCTTT. Translating it yields CASRVGDTEAFF.

The chain has TRBV2 and TRBJ2-1, with 9 bases fitting TRBD1. This CDR3 has 16 amino acids. Germline V gives CDR1 SNHLY, CDR2 FYNNEI. V trimming: 4 bases; J trimming: 8 bases; junction bases outside the gene matches: 12. In DNA form, the CDR3 reads TGTGCCAGCAGTGGGGGGACGGGACAGGGTGCCCATGAGCAGTTCTTC. The encoded protein is CASSGGTGQGAHEQFF.